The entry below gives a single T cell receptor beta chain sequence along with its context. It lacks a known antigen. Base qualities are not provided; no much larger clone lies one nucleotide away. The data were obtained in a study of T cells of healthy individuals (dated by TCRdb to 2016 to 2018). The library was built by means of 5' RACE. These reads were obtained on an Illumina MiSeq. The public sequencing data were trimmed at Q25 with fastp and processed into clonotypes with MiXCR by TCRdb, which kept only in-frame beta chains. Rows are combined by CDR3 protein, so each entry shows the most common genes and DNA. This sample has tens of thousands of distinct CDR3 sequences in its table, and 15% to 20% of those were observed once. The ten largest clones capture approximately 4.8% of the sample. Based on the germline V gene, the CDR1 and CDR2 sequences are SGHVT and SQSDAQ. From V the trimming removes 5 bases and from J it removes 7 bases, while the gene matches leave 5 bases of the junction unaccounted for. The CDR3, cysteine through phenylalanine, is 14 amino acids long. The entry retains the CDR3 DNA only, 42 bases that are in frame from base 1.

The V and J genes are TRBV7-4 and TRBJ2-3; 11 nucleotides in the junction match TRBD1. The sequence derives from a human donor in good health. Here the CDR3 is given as CASSLDRGLNTQYF. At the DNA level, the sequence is TGTGCCAGCAGCCTGGACAGGGGGCTAAATACGCAGTATTTT.